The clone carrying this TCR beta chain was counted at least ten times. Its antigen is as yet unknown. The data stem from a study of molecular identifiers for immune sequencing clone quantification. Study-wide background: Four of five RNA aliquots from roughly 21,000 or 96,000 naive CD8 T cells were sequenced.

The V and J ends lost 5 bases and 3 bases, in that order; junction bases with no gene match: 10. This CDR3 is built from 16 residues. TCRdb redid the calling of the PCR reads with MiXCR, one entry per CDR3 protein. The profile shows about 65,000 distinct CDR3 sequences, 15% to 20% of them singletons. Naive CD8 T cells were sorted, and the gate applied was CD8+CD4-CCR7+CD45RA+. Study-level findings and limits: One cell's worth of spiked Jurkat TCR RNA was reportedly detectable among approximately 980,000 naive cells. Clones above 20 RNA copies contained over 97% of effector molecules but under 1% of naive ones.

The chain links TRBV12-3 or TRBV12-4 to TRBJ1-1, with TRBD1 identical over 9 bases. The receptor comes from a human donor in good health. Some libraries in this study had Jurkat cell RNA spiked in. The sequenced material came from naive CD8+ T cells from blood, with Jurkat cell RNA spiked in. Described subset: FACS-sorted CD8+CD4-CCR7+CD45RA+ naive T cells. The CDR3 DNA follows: TGTGCCAGCAGTCACGCCGGGACAGGGATTCACACTGAAGCTTTCTTT. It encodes CASSHAGTGIHTEAFF.